This is a list of T cell receptor beta chains from one sample in a study of blood T cell repertoires in COVID-19. Sequencing was performed with immunoSEQ multiplex PCR; in TCRdb, only in-frame clones are kept and a portion is missing. The table lists approximately 210,000 clones, about 86% of them singletons. The sample taken for sequencing was PBMCs or T cells enriched from blood (not recorded which). Receptors originate from a woman between 50 and 59 years old with acute COVID-19. Each CDR3 is given with its conserved first and last residue. The D gene is left open where the match is weak. Only some rows state a clone size, as once, few, many or a class for expanded clones.

D gene	V gene	J gene	CDR3 length	clone size	CDR3 DNA	CDR3 protein
TRBD1	TRBV19	TRBJ2-5	14	.	TGTGCCAGTAGTTCGACAGGGCTCCGGGAGACCCAGTACTTC	CASSSTGLRETQYF
.	TRBV6-5	TRBJ1-5	15	few	TGTGCCAGCAGCACCCAAGGGGCAGTCGAGCAGCCCCAGCATTTT	CASSTQGAVEQPQHF
.	TRBV29-1	TRBJ2-3	12	.	TGCAGCGTTATGACAGGCACAGATACGCAGTATTTT	CSVMTGTDTQYF
.	TRBV12-3/TRBV12-4	TRBJ2-1	12	.	TGTGCCAGCAGTACCCGGTACAATGAGCAGTTCTTC	CASSTRYNEQFF
.	TRBV11-3	TRBJ2-7	14	.	TGTGCCAGCAGCTTAGGGGGCAGCTCCTACGAGCAGTACTTC	CASSLGGSSYEQYF
TRBD1	TRBV27	TRBJ1-1	15	.	TGTGCCAGCAGTTTATCTGGGACAGGAAACACTGAAGCTTTCTTT	CASSLSGTGNTEAFF
.	TRBV3-1/TRBV3-2	TRBJ2-2	16	few	TGTGCCAGCAGCCCGCCCGGGACTCGGGGTACCGGGGAGCTGTTTTTT	CASSPPGTRGTGELFF
TRBD2	TRBV7-2	TRBJ2-2	15	.	TGTGCCAGCAGCATAGCGGGAGGTGGAACCGGGGAGCTGTTTTTT	CASSIAGGGTGELFF
TRBD1	TRBV5-1	TRBJ2-5	15	.	TGCGCCAGCAGCTTGTATGGGACAGGGCAAGAGACCCAGTACTTC	CASSLYGTGQETQYF
TRBD1	TRBV7-2	TRBJ2-7	15	.	TGTGCCAGCAGCTCCCGACAGGGGGAGCCCTACGAGCAGTACTTC	CASSSRQGEPYEQYF
TRBD1	TRBV5-1	TRBJ1-1	15	.	TGCGCCAGCGACAAGACCGGGACAGGGGGCACTGAAGCTTTCTTT	CASDKTGTGGTEAFF
TRBD1	TRBV29-1	TRBJ2-7	14	.	TGCAGCGTTGCCCACCGACAGGGCAGCTACGAGCAGTACTTC	CSVAHRQGSYEQYF
.	TRBV5-1	TRBJ2-5	11	few	TGCGCCAGCAGCTTCGGGGAGACCCAGTACTTC	CASSFGETQYF
TRBD1	TRBV27	TRBJ2-7	16	.	TGTGCCAGCAGTGCCACCGGACAGGTGTACACCTACGAGCAGTACTTC	CASSATGQVYTYEQYF
.	TRBV12-3/TRBV12-4	TRBJ1-2	13	few	TGTGCCAGCAGTTTTAGGGGAAACTATGGCTACACCTTC	CASSFRGNYGYTF
TRBD1	TRBV5-1	TRBJ2-7	14	.	TGCGCCAGCAGCCCTACAGGGGATACCTACGAGCAGTACTTC	CASSPTGDTYEQYF
.	TRBV7-9	TRBJ1-1	13	.	TGTGCCAGCAGTGTTGGCGGAACACTTGAAGCTTTCTTT	CASSVGGTLEAFF
TRBD1	TRBV27	TRBJ1-6	18	.	TGTGCCAGCAGTTTACGATTACGGACAGGCACCTATAATTCACCCCTCCACTTT	CASSLRLRTGTYNSPLHF
TRBD2	TRBV28	TRBJ2-7	16	.	TGTGCCAGCAGAGTGGAGCGGGGGCGATATTCCTACGAGCAGTACTTC	CASRVERGRYSYEQYF
TRBD2	TRBV27	TRBJ2-1	15	.	TGTGCCAGCAGTGTAACTAGCGGGATATACAATGAGCAGTTCTTC	CASSVTSGIYNEQFF
.	TRBV5-1	TRBJ2-1	13	.	TGCGCCAGCAGCTTGTGGTCCGGGAATGAGCAGTTCTTC	CASSLWSGNEQFF
.	TRBV28	TRBJ1-2	16	.	TGTGCCAGCAGTTCGGGGGGGGTCCGAGCTAACTATGGCTACACCTTC	CASSSGGVRANYGYTF
TRBD2	TRBV5-1	TRBJ2-7	20	.	TGCGCCAGCAGCTTGTTCTCGGCCAGCGGGGTCGACTTTAAGGCATACGAGCAGTACTTC	CASSLFSASGVDFKAYEQYF
.	TRBV6-5	TRBJ1-2	15	.	TGTGCCAGCAGGGAGGGGGGGGCGCAGAACTATGGCTACACCTTC	CASREGGAQNYGYTF
.	TRBV5-1	TRBJ1-3	16	.	TGCGCCAGCAGCTTAACAGGGACCCGCTCTGGAAACACCATATATTTT	CASSLTGTRSGNTIYF
.	TRBV2	TRBJ2-3	10	.	TGTGCCAGCTTTCTAGATACGCAGTATTTT	CASFLDTQYF
.	TRBV6-6	TRBJ1-3	14	.	TGTGCCAGCCTATCGGATGGTGTCGGCGGCACCATATATTTT	CASLSDGVGGTIYF
TRBD2	TRBV5-1	TRBJ2-1	14	.	TGCGCCAGCAGCTTGGGCGGGAGGGTCAATGAGCAGTTCTTC	CASSLGGRVNEQFF
.	TRBV12-3/TRBV12-4	TRBJ2-1	13	.	TGTGCCAGCACCACGAGCGTTCGGAATGAGCAGTTCTTC	CASTTSVRNEQFF
TRBD2	TRBV4-3	TRBJ2-7	15	once	TGCGCCAGCAGCCAAGAGGCTAGCGGCTCCTACGAGCAGTACTTC	CASSQEASGSYEQYF
.	TRBV7-3	TRBJ2-2	13	.	TGTGCCAGCGGCGGCGGCCCTTTCGGGGAGCTGTTTTTT	CASGGGPFGELFF
TRBD1	TRBV4-1	TRBJ2-2	16	few	TGCGCCAGCAGCCTCGCCGGGACAGTCAACACCGGGGAGCTGTTTTTT	CASSLAGTVNTGELFF
.	TRBV7-9	TRBJ2-3	16	.	TGTGCCAGCAGCTTAGTGGCCGGAGGATACACAGATACGCAGTATTTT	CASSLVAGGYTDTQYF
.	TRBV5-1	TRBJ2-1	14	.	TGCGCCAGCAGCTCGGGACACCGCTACAATGAGCAGTTCTTC	CASSSGHRYNEQFF
.	TRBV5-1	TRBJ2-7	16	.	TGCGCCAGCAGCTGGAAGACTCGGGACGGAGGGAGCGAGCAGTACTTC	CASSWKTRDGGSEQYF
.	TRBV28	TRBJ1-3	14	once	TGTGCCAGCAGTCCCCACCAGGGAACAAACACCATATATTTT	CASSPHQGTNTIYF
TRBD2	TRBV5-5	TRBJ2-5	15	.	TGTGCCAGCAGCTTGGCTAGCGGGTGGGGGGAGACCCAGTACTTC	CASSLASGWGETQYF
.	TRBV11-2	TRBJ1-5	13	.	TGTGCCAGCAGCTTCGGTGTCAATCAGCCCCAGCATTTT	CASSFGVNQPQHF
.	TRBV11-2	TRBJ2-1	12	.	TGTGCCAGCAGCTTAGATCTGCGACGGGAGTTCTTC	CASSLDLRREFF
TRBD2	TRBV7-9	TRBJ2-3	16	.	TGTGCCAGCAGATCCCGAAGCGGGGGACTCACAGATACGCAGTATTTT	CASRSRSGGLTDTQYF
TRBD1	TRBV28	TRBJ2-5	13	.	TGTGCCAGCAGAAACAGGGGGCCAGAGACCCAGTACTTC	CASRNRGPETQYF
TRBD1	TRBV9	TRBJ1-6	14	.	TGTGCCAGCAGCGCACAGGGGAATAATTCACCCCTCCACTTT	CASSAQGNNSPLHF
TRBD2	TRBV6-2/TRBV6-3	TRBJ2-1	15	few	TGTGCCAGCAGTTACCGTTCTAGCGGCCACAATGAGCAGTTCTTC	CASSYRSSGHNEQFF
.	TRBV29-1	TRBJ1-5	17	.	TGCAGTTTTGCACCGACAGTTTCTACTTTGAGCAATCAGCCCCAGCATTTT	CSFAPTVSTLSNQPQHF
TRBD2	TRBV6-4	TRBJ2-1	15	.	TGTGCCAGCAGTGGGAGGACTAGCGGTTACAATGAGCAGTTCTTC	CASSGRTSGYNEQFF
.	TRBV30	TRBJ2-4	13	.	TGTGCCTGGAGTCGCACAGGGTTAAACATTCAGTACTTC	CAWSRTGLNIQYF
.	TRBV19	TRBJ1-1	12	.	TGTGCCAGTAGACAGGGAAGCACTGAAGCTTTCTTT	CASRQGSTEAFF
.	TRBV5-1	TRBJ2-1	15	.	TGCGCCAGCAGCTTATCAGCGGGCCCGGGCAATGAGCAGTTCTTC	CASSLSAGPGNEQFF
TRBD2	TRBV18	TRBJ2-3	16	once	TGTGCCAGCTCACCAATACGAGCGGGAGGGGGAAATACGCAGTATTTT	CASSPIRAGGGNTQYF
.	TRBV6-2/TRBV6-3	TRBJ2-7	15	.	TGTGCCAGCAGCCTGAACCGCGGGGCTGTCTACGAGCAGTACTTC	CASSLNRGAVYEQYF
.	TRBV7-2	TRBJ2-7	14	.	TGTGCCAGCAGCCCCGACTGGAGCTCCTACGAGCAGTACTTC	CASSPDWSSYEQYF